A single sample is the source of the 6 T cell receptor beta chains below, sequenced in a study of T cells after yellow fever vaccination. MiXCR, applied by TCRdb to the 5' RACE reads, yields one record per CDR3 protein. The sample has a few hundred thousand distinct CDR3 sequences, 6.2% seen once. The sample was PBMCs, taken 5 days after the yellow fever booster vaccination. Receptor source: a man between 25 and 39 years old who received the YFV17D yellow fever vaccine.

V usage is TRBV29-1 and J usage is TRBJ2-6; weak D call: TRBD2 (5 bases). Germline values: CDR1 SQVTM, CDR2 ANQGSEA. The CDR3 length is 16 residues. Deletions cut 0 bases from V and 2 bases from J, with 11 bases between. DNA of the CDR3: TGCAGCGTTGAAGACATGGGGAGCCCTGGGGCCAACGTCCTGACTTTC. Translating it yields CSVEDMGSPGANVLTF.

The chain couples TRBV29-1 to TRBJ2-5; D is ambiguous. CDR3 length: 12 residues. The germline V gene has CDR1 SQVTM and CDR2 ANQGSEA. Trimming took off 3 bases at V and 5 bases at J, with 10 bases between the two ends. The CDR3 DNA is TGCAGCGTTGATATCGGGCCCGAGACCCAGTACTTC. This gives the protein CSVDIGPETQYF.

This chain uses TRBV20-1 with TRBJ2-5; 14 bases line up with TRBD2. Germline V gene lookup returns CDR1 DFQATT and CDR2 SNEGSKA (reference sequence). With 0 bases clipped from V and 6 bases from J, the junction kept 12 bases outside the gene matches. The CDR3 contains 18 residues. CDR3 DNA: TGCAGTGCTAGAGAAGAGGGACTAGCGGGAGTGGCGGTAAAGACCCAGTACTTC. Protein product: CSAREEGLAGVAVKTQYF.

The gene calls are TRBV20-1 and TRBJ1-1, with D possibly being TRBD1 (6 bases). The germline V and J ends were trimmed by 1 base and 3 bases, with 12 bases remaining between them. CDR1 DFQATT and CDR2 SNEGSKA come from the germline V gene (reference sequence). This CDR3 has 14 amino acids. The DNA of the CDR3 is TGCAGTGCTAGAGCCAACAGGGTTTACACTGAAGCTTTCTTT. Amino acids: CSARANRVYTEAFF.

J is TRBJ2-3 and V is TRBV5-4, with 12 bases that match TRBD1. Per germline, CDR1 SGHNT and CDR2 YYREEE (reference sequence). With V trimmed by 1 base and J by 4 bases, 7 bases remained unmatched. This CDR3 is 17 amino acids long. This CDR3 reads CASSLPPGTGGADTQYF. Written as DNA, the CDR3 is TGTGCCAGCAGCTTGCCTCCCGGGACAGGGGGCGCAGATACGCAGTATTTT.

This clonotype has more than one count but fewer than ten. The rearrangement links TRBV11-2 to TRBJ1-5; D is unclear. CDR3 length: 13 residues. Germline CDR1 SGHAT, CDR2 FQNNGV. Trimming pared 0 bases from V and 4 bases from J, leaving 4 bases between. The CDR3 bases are TGTGCCAGCAGCTTAGAAGAAAATCAGCCCCAGCATTTT. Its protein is CASSLEENQPQHF.